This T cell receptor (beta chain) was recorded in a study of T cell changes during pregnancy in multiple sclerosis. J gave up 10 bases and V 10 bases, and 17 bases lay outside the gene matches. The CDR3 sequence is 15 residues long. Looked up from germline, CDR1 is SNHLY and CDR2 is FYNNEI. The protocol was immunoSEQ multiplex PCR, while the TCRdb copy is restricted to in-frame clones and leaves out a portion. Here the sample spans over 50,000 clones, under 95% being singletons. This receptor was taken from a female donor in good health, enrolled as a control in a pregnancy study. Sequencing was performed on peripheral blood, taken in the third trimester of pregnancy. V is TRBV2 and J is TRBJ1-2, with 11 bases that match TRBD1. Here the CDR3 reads CAIPDRGQSGGDYTF. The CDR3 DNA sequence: TGTGCCATCCCGGACAGGGGGCAATCCGGAGGGGACTACACCTTC.